The 27 T cell receptor beta chains reported below all come from one sample, sequenced in a study of blood T cell repertoires in COVID-19. Generated by immunoSEQ multiplex PCR, the TCRdb table keeps only in-frame clones and is missing some. The repertoire holds 200,000 to 250,000 clones, with more than 70% as singletons. Sequencing was carried out using peripheral blood. The receptors were sampled from a woman between 55 and 75 years old with acute or convalescent COVID-19.

V gene TRBV6-5 combines with J gene TRBJ2-7; 11 bases align to TRBD2. In germline, CDR1 is MNHEY, CDR2 SVGAGI. V dropped 6 bases and J dropped 5; count of bases not matched to a gene: 6. The length of the CDR3 is 14 residues. The CDR3, as DNA: TGTGCCAGCAGCACCGGGACTAGCGGCCACGAGCAGTACTTC. Translating gives CASSTGTSGHEQYF.

Turning to this clone: The junction does not match germline at one end; this may be a read error. This chain uses TRBV6-2 or TRBV6-3 with TRBJ1-5; D not resolved. CDR1 is MNHEY, CDR2 SVGEGT, per germline. The CDR3 consists of 14 residues. In DNA, the CDR3 is TGTGCCAGCAGTTACAAGAGTAGCGATCAGCCCCAGCATTTT. Its translation: CASSYKSSDQPQHF.

The rearrangement joins TRBV6-1 to TRBJ1-1; D is unclear. CDR1 and CDR2 (germline): MNHNS, SASEGT. Trimming cost V 3 bases and J 0 bases, with 14 bases left between them. This CDR3 region has 16 residues. CDR3 nucleotide sequence: TGTGCCAGCAGTGACGGTCTAGTCGGGTTGAACACTGAAGCTTTCTTT. Translating it yields CASSDGLVGLNTEAFF.

The chain uses TRBV27 and TRBJ1-5; TRBD1 matches 7 bases. The trim removed 8 bases at V and 3 bases at J, leaving 7 bases unmatched. The CDR3 runs 14 residues. Germline V CDR1 and CDR2: MNHEY, SMNVEV (reference sequence). The CDR3 sequence: CASGPGTANQPQHF. CDR3 DNA sequence: TGTGCCAGCGGGCCCGGGACAGCCAATCAGCCCCAGCATTTT.

V gene TRBV11-2 combines with J gene TRBJ2-1; D gene ambiguous. The germline CDR1 and CDR2 sequences are SGHAT and FQNNGV. Trimming took off 2 bases at V and 8 bases at J, with 4 bases between the two ends. The CDR3 has 11 residues. The CDR3 DNA sequence: TGTGCCAGCAGCTTACATCATGAGCAGTTCTTC. Protein: CASSLHHEQFF.

The rearrangement links TRBV7-8 to TRBJ1-1; a possible D gene is TRBD1 (6 bases). Deletions cut 5 bases from V and 9 bases from J, with 10 bases between. Germline V gives CDR1 SGHVS, CDR2 FQNEAQ. The CDR3 spans 11 residues. CDR3 DNA: TGTGCCAGCAGCCCTCAGGGGAAAGCTTTCTTT. This encodes CASSPQGKAFF.

This chain joins TRBV14 and TRBJ2-3; no firm D call. Germline values: CDR1 SGHDN, CDR2 FVKESK. V was clipped by 0 bases and J by 4 bases, with 5 bases between them. The CDR3 runs 13 residues. CDR3 residues: CASSQDRSDTQYF. The CDR3 DNA is TGTGCCAGCAGCCAAGATCGTTCAGATACGCAGTATTTT.

V is TRBV19 and J is TRBJ1-1; D possibly corresponds to TRBD1 (5 bases). V was clipped by 7 bases and J by 5 bases, with 14 bases between them. Germline V gene data show CDR1 as LNHDA and CDR2 as SQIVND (reference sequence). The CDR3 has 13 amino acids. CDR3 DNA sequence: TGTGCCAGTATCGGGAGGGGAGCGACTGAAGCTTTCTTT. Its translation is CASIGRGATEAFF.

This clone was detected only a few times. In DNA, the CDR3 is TGTGCCAGCAGTTACCTCGGAGACGAGCAGTACTTC. Residues: CASSYLGDEQYF. J is TRBJ2-7 and V is TRBV6-5; no clear D gene. In germline, CDR1 is MNHEY, CDR2 SVGAGI. CDR3 length equals 12 residues. The germline V and J ends were trimmed by 2 bases and 5 bases, with 7 bases remaining between them.

The V and J genes are TRBV9 and TRBJ2-3; a weak D match, TRBD1 (6 bases). The CDR3 spans 13 residues. V was cut by 5 bases and J by 1 base, with 8 bases left in between. Germline CDR1 is SGDLS and CDR2 is YYNGEE. The CDR3 coding sequence is TGTGCCAGCAGTCCAGGGGGCACAGATACGCAGTATTTT. Protein product: CASSPGGTDTQYF.

V usage is TRBV7-2 and J usage is TRBJ2-5; D is perhaps TRBD1 (5 bases). The V and J ends lost 3 bases and 4 bases respectively, with 9 bases between them. The CDR3 runs 13 residues. The V gene's germline CDR1 is SGHTA and CDR2 FQGNSA. DNA of the CDR3: TGTGCCAGCAGCTTTGGACAAATAGAGACCCAGTACTTC. Protein sequence: CASSFGQIETQYF.

The chain employs TRBV7-9 and TRBJ1-2; D might be TRBD1 (5 bases). Trimming stripped 3 bases from V and 7 bases from J, with 15 bases between. CDR1 is SEHNR, CDR2 FQNEAQ, per germline (reference sequence). The CDR3 length is 14 residues. The CDR3 is CASSLARESFGYTF. CDR3 sequence (DNA): TGTGCCAGCAGCTTGGCCAGGGAAAGTTTTGGCTACACCTTC.

The chain uses TRBV14 and TRBJ2-1, with TRBD2 identical over 7 bases. Losses at the gene ends were 4 bases for V and 4 bases for J; bases not matched to a gene: 4. The CDR3 has 14 residues. The germline gives CDR1 SGHDN, CDR2 FVKESK. The CDR3 protein is CASSPTSFYNEQFF. The CDR3 DNA reads as TGTGCCAGCAGCCCGACTAGCTTTTACAATGAGCAGTTCTTC.

V is TRBV5-4 and J is TRBJ2-7, with TRBD1 matching over 9 bases. Trimming removed 4 bases from V and 5 bases from J; junction bases left unmatched: 10. Germline V CDR1 and CDR2: SGHNT, YYREEE (reference sequence). The CDR3 sequence is 15 residues long. The CDR3 is CASSTYRGLRDEQYF. In DNA form, the CDR3 reads TGTGCCAGCAGCACGTACAGGGGGCTAAGGGACGAGCAGTACTTC. Full variable domain (rest looked up from reference TRBV5-4 and TRBJ2-7): ETGVTQSPTHLIKTRGQQVTLRCSSQSGHNTVSWYQQALGQGPQFIFQYYREEENGRGNFPPRFSGLQFPNYSSELNVNALELDDSALYLCASSTYRGLRDEQYFGPGTRLTVT.

The chain uses TRBV28 and TRBJ1-1; 7 bases map to TRBD1. This CDR3 comprises 14 residues. V was pared by 5 bases and J by 1 base, with 4 bases of the junction left unmatched. Germline values: CDR1 MDHEN, CDR2 SYDVKM. The CDR3 DNA is TGTGCCAGCAGTCCTAACAGGGGGAACACTGAAGCTTTCTTT. Translated, it gives CASSPNRGNTEAFF.

The chain uses TRBV7-2 and TRBJ2-7; weak D call: TRBD1 (6 bases). The CDR3 extends over 14 amino acids. The V gene lost 6 bases and the J gene lost 5 bases, with 17 bases spanning the gap. Germline V lookup: CDR1 SGHTA, CDR2 FQGNSA. The CDR3: CASSYPGQGHEQYF. CDR3 bases: TGTGCCAGCAGTTATCCGGGACAAGGCCACGAGCAGTACTTC.

This clone was observed a single time. The chain recombines TRBV7-8 with TRBJ1-5; D may be TRBD1 (6 bases). The CDR3 has 17 residues. Germline values: CDR1 SGHVS, CDR2 FQNEAQ. The V end was cut by 5 bases, the J end by 5 bases, with 22 bases between. The CDR3 DNA reads as TGTGCCAGCAGCCCGAGGTCCCTAGACAGGATCTATCAGCCCCAGCATTTT. Translating gives CASSPRSLDRIYQPQHF. Together with reference TRBV7-8 and TRBJ1-5, the CDR3 gives the full variable domain: GAGVSQSPRYKVAKRGQDVALRCDPISGHVSLFWYQQALGQGPEFLTYFQNEAQLDKSGLPSDRFFAERPEGSVSTLKIQRTQQEDSAVYLCASSPRSLDRIYQPQHFGDGTRLSIL.

The chain uses TRBV9 and TRBJ1-3; D is unclear. Looked up from germline, CDR1 is SGDLS and CDR2 is YYNGEE. V lost 3 bases and J lost 0, with 16 bases in between. This CDR3 contains 17 residues. The CDR3 nucleotides read TGTGCCAGCAGCGCCTCCGTGGGGAGGAGCTCTGGAAACACCATATATTTT. Residues: CASSASVGRSSGNTIYF.

This chain uses TRBV24-1 with TRBJ2-1, with a possible D match to TRBD2 (6 bases). The CDR3 runs to 14 residues. CDR1 KGHDR and CDR2 SFDVKD come from the germline V gene. V lost 4 bases and J lost 7, with 13 bases in between. CDR3 in DNA: TGTGCCACCAGTGACACTAACCGGGAGAATGAGCAGTTCTTC. Translated: CATSDTNRENEQFF.

The CDR3 here is CASSSTGAAYNEQFF. CDR3 bases: TGTGCCAGCTCATCCACAGGGGCGGCCTACAATGAGCAGTTCTTC. The chain links TRBV18 to TRBJ2-1; TRBD1 aligns across 7 bases. J gave up 2 bases and V 5 bases, and 6 bases lay outside the gene matches. Germline CDR1 reads KGHSH; CDR2 reads LQKENI. The CDR3 has 15 residues.

V is TRBV30 and J is TRBJ2-3, with a possible D match to TRBD2 (6 bases). This CDR3 is built from 13 residues. V was clipped by 5 bases and J by 5 bases, with 14 bases between them. Germline CDR1 and CDR2: GTSNPN and SVGIG (reference sequence). In DNA form, the CDR3 reads TGTGCCTGGGGGAGGCAGGGAGTAGATACGCAGTATTTT. Protein sequence: CAWGRQGVDTQYF.

This chain connects TRBV24-1 to TRBJ1-2; no clear D. The CDR3 totals 16 residues. Trimming stripped 7 bases from V and 5 bases from J, with 22 bases between. Germline V gives CDR1 KGHDR, CDR2 SFDVKD. The DNA of the CDR3 is TGTGCCACCAGCGACCCCTCCGCGGCCCCTCGATATGGCTACACCTTC. Protein product: CATSDPSAAPRYGYTF.

The V call is TRBV11-2, the J call TRBJ2-1, with 8 positions matching TRBD2. Germline values: CDR1 SGHAT, CDR2 FQNNGV. The CDR3 is made up of 15 amino acids. V gave up 6 bases and J gave up 0 bases; unmatched junction bases: 4. This chain's CDR3 is CASRRGESSYNEQFF. The CDR3 nucleotides are TGTGCCAGCAGGCGGGGGGAAAGCTCCTACAATGAGCAGTTCTTC.

This chain connects TRBV7-2 to TRBJ2-3; 8 bases align to TRBD1. This CDR3 is 18 amino acids long. Per the germline V gene, CDR1 is SGHTA and CDR2 is FQGNSA. V lost 7 bases, J lost 1 base, and 16 bases stayed unmatched. DNA for the CDR3: TGTGCCAGCATCCTGTCCCCCGCAGGGGGCGGTGGCACAGATACGCAGTATTTT. This translates into CASILSPAGGGGTDTQYF. The variable domain in full, with the rest retrieved from reference TRBV7-2 and TRBJ2-3, is GAGVSQSPSNKVTEKGKDVELRCDPISGHTALYWYRQSLGQGLEFLIYFQGNSAPDKSGLPSDRFSAERTGGSVSTLTIQRTQQEDSAVYLCASILSPAGGGGTDTQYFGPGTRLTVL.

This clone has a single count. This sequence joins TRBV6-5 and TRBJ1-2; a weak D match, TRBD1 (5 bases). The CDR3 runs 14 residues. V was cut by 3 bases and J by 5 bases, with 13 bases left in between. Germline CDR1 is MNHEY and CDR2 is SVGAGI. The CDR3 region has the DNA TGTGCCAGCAGTTATTCCGACAGAAAATATGGCTACACCTTC. This gives the protein CASSYSDRKYGYTF.

The chain combines TRBV20-1 with TRBJ1-1; D unclear. The CDR3 covers 11 residues. CDR1 and CDR2 (germline): DFQATT, SNEGSKA (reference sequence). Trimming cost V 7 bases and J 1 base, with 7 bases left between them. CDR3 sequence (DNA): TGCAGTGTAACGGGGAACACTGAAGCTTTCTTT. It yields the protein CSVTGNTEAFF.

The CDR3 is CASSYGQGNYNEQFF. CDR3 DNA sequence: TGTGCCAGCAGCTACGGACAGGGAAACTACAATGAGCAGTTCTTC. The chain recombines TRBV9 with TRBJ2-1; TRBD1 aligns across 8 bases. After removal of 4 bases from V and 3 bases from J, the junction contained 6 bases not matched to a gene. This CDR3 is built from 15 residues. The germline V gene encodes CDR1 SGDLS and CDR2 YYNGEE. The variable domain in full, completed from reference TRBV9 and TRBJ2-1, reads DSGVTQTPKHLITATGQRVTLRCSPRSGDLSVYWYQQSLDQGLQFLIQYYNGEERAKGNILERFSAQQFPDLHSELNLSSLELGDSALYFCASSYGQGNYNEQFFGPGTRLTVL.